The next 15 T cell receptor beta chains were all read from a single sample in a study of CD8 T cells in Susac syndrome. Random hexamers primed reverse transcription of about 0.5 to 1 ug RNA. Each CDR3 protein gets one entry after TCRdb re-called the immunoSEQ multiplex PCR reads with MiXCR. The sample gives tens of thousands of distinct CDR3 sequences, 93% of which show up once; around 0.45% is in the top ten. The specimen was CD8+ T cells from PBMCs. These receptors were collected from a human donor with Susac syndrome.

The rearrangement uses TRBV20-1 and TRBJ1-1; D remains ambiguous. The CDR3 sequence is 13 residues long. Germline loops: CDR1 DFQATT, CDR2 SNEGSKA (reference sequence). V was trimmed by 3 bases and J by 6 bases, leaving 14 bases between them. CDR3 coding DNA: TGCAGTGCTAGGGGCACACCGGGCGCTGAAGCTTTCTTT. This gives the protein CSARGTPGAEAFF.

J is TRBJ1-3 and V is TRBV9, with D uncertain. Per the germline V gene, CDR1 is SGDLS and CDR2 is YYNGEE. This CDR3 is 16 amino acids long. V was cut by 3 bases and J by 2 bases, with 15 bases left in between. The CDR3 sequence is CASSATTIGTGNTIYF. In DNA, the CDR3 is TGTGCCAGCAGCGCCACGACCATCGGCACTGGAAACACCATATATTTT.

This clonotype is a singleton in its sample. DNA of the CDR3: TGTGCCAGCAGCGTAGGGGACTACGATACCTACGAGCAGTACTTC. The encoded protein is CASSVGDYDTYEQYF. The rearrangement links TRBV9 to TRBJ2-7; TRBD2 agrees at 7 bases. Unmatched junction bases numbered 5, after V lost 0 bases and J lost 2 bases. This CDR3 has 15 residues. The V gene's germline CDR1 is SGDLS and CDR2 YYNGEE.

CDR3 nucleotides: TGTGCCGCGGCAGGGGGCGACGGAAACACCATATATTTT. It specifies CAAAGGDGNTIYF. The chain carries TRBV7-9 and TRBJ1-3, with TRBD1 identical over 8 bases. With 11 bases clipped from V and 4 bases from J, the junction kept 7 bases outside the gene matches. The CDR3 is made up of 13 amino acids. The V gene's germline CDR1 is SEHNR and CDR2 FQNEAQ (reference sequence).

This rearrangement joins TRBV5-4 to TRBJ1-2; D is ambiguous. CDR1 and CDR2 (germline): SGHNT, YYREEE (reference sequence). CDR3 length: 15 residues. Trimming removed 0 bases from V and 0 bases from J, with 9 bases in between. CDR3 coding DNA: TGTGCCAGCAGCTTGGGGGGTCGGGCTAACTATGGCTACACCTTC. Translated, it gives CASSLGGRANYGYTF. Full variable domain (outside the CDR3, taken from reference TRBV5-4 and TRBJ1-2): ETGVTQSPTHLIKTRGQQVTLRCSSQSGHNTVSWYQQALGQGPQFIFQYYREEENGRGNFPPRFSGLQFPNYSSELNVNALELDDSALYLCASSLGGRANYGYTFGSGTRLTVV.

CDR3 residues: CASSPEILRSSFF. The DNA of the CDR3 is TGCGCCAGCAGCCCGGAAATCCTCAGGTCAAGCTTCTTT. The chain is built from TRBV4-1 and TRBJ1-1; no clear D gene. The germline V and J ends were trimmed by 4 bases and 14 bases, with 20 bases remaining between them. Germline V CDR1 and CDR2: MGHRA, YSYEKL. The CDR3 contains 13 residues.

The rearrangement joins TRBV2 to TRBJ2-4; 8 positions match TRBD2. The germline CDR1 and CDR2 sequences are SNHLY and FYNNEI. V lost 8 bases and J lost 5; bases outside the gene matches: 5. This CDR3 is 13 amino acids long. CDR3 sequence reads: CASGIAGQNIQYF. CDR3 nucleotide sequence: TGTGCCAGCGGGATAGCGGGGCAAAACATTCAGTACTTC.

The CDR3 protein is CASSFFAGSSYEQYF. CDR3 nucleotides: TGTGCCAGCAGCTTCTTCGCCGGGAGCTCCTACGAGCAGTACTTC. The chain carries TRBV7-2 and TRBJ2-7; tentative D call: TRBD2 (6 bases). Germline loops: CDR1 SGHTA, CDR2 FQGNSA. V lost 3 bases, J lost 0 bases, and 12 bases lay in between. The CDR3 runs to 15 residues.

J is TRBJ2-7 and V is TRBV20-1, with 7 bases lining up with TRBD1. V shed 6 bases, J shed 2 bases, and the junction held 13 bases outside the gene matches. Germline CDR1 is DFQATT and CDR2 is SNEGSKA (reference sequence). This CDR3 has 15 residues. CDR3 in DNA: TGCAGTGCGCAGAGTCGTGAGGGGGCCCCCTACGAGCAGTACTTC. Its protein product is CSAQSREGAPYEQYF.

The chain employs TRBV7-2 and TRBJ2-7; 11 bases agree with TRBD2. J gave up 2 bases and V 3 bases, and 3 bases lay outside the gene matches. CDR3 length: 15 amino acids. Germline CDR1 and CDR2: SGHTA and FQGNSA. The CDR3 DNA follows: TGTGCCAGCAGCTTGACTAGCGGGACGGCCTACGAGCAGTACTTC. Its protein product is CASSLTSGTAYEQYF.

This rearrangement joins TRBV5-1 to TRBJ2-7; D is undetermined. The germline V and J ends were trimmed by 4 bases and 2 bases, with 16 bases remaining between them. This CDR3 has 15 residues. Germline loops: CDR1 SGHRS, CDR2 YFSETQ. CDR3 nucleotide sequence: TGCGCCAGCAGCCCCTCGGAAGGGAACCCCTACGAGCAGTACTTC. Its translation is CASSPSEGNPYEQYF.

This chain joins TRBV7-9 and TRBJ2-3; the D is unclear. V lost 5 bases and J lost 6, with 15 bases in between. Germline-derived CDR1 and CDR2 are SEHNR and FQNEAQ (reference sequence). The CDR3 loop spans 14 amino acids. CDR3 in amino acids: CASSPSPGGDTQYF. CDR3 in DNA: TGTGCCAGCAGCCCCTCCCCGGGTGGTGATACGCAGTATTTT.

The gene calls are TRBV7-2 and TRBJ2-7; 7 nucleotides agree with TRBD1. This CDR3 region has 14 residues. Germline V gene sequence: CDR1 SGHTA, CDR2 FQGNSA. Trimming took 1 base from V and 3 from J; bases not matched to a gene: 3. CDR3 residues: CASSLEGGLYEQYF. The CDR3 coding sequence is TGTGCCAGCAGCTTAGAAGGGGGCCTCTACGAGCAGTACTTC.

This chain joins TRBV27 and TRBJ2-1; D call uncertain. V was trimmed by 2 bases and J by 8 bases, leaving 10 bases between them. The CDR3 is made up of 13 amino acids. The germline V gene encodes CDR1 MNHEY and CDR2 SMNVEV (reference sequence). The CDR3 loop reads CASSLTGFYEQFF. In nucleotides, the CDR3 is TGTGCCAGCAGTTTAACCGGATTCTATGAGCAGTTCTTC.

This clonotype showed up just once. CDR3 sequence: CASSLVAGNNEQFF. Written as DNA, the CDR3 is TGCGCCAGCAGCTTGGTTGCGGGCAACAATGAGCAGTTCTTC. The chain carries TRBV5-1 and TRBJ2-1, with TRBD2 as a possible D gene (5 bases). Trimming removed 0 bases at V and 5 bases at J, with 9 bases between. Germline assignment: CDR1 SGHRS and CDR2 YFSETQ. The CDR3 extends over 14 amino acids.